This TCR beta chain was obtained from a study of cytomegalovirus exposure and HLA in healthy donors (dated by TCRdb to 2017 to 2019). For the wider study: An earlier analysis of approximately 640 of the donors reported approximately 300 Gb of sequence data and some 100 million unique TCR beta sequences from 150 million to 200 million T cells. The study was designed to test whether signatures of past pathogen exposure could be identified by cataloging public T cell receptors. Alongside the repertoire data, information on donor age, sex, ethnicity and CMV serostatus was compiled. Because of strong linkage in the cohort, roughly five DR-DQ haplotypes were treated as single units for association and clustering. Besides the first cohort of more than 650 subjects, a separate validation cohort made up of some 110 different subjects was used. The later analysis used no new phenotypic data to find candidate immune exposures, relying instead on TCR beta sequences and their occurrence across donors. An early release covering roughly 600 HLA-typed donors comprised about 320 gigabases of sequencing data and around 85 million unique TCR sequences. A later analysis re-analyzed previously published TCR beta repertoires from roughly 630 donors and added high-resolution HLA genotyping to study TCR occurrence patterns. To predict cytomegalovirus infection status, the study brought together high-throughput TCR immunosequencing, statistical association of individual TCRs with disease status, and machine learning. The study profiled the T cell repertoires of more than 500 subjects by immunosequencing and related them to cytomegalovirus serostatus. HLA typing covered class I and class II loci at four-digit resolution. All discovery cohort repertoires had been generated on a single sequencing platform. Genome-wide SNP genotypes for about three fifths of the roughly 670 donors were used in a later genetic analysis, which treated that subset as a discovery cohort. The number of donors typed differed by locus, with 629-630 for A, B, C, DRB1 and DQB1, roughly 550 for DQA1, 600 to 610 for DPA1, and 400 to 490 for DPB1. The genetic ancestry cluster associated with self-reported Caucasian donors included roughly four fifths of the roughly 390 genotyped donors. On average, around 200,000 unique TCR beta nucleotide sequences were sequenced per donor among more than 350 genotyped donors of the cohort, with around 19% of those sequences being non-productive. An earlier analysis of 450 to 750 of the donors used high-throughput TCR beta sequencing to judge whether each TCR beta V gene segment behaved as functional or pseudogenic.

The cohort consisted of 600 to 700 healthy bone marrow donors. At the time of sampling, every cohort member was nominally healthy, though immune exposures that went unrecorded were likely present. The donor tested CMV seronegative, placing the donor among the 352 seronegative members of the cohort. A peripheral blood sample was collected from each donor, and TCR beta sequencing was performed on peripheral blood mononuclear cells. Genomic DNA was extracted from the blood cell samples with the Qiagen DNeasy Blood Extraction Kit. The library was made by the immunoSEQ multiplex PCR assay. A mixture of 60 forward primers for TCR Vbeta segments and 13 reverse primers for TCR Jbeta segments was used in the multiplex PCR. A multiplex PCR assay on genomic DNA amplified the CDR3 region of rearranged TCR beta genes. On the Illumina HiSeq System, the amplified TCR beta libraries were sequenced as 87-base-pair reads. Turning to the authors' computational methods: A later analysis tallied roughly 78 million unique TCR beta chains across the 610 or so repertoires, and approximately 9.9 million of those chains were shared by two or more donors. Raw reads were error-corrected and collapsed into unique sequences by a nearest-neighbor algorithm in which closely related sequences were merged to remove PCR and sequencing errors. CDR3 sequences were aligned to IMGT reference sequences to assign V, D and J gene segments. Each retained sequence needed at least a six-nucleotide match to both a V gene segment and a J gene segment. Rearrangements were called productive when the CDR3 lacked stop codons and stayed in frame with V and J; all others were non-productive. CDR3 was defined according to IMGT convention as the region running from the second conserved V-encoded cysteine to the conserved J-encoded phenylalanine. Sequences without an unambiguous match to a single V gene segment were excluded from the earlier analysis of almost 600 of the donors. An earlier analysis of around 600 of the donors classified V segments as functional when productive rearrangements were above 56.7% and as segregating when the standard deviation between donors was above 5%. A statistical classification framework was developed to diagnose cytomegalovirus status using the catalog of TCR beta chain sequences. In a later analysis, TCR nucleotide sequences were compared against IMGT/GENE-DB human TR gene sequences so that V and J genes could be assigned. Using the TCRdist pipeline, a later analysis assigned CDR3 sequences along with most-parsimonious VDJ recombination scenarios. In a later analysis, each TCR beta chain was defined by its CDR3 amino acid sequence together with its V-gene family, and reads lacking a unique V-gene family were excluded. As a way to deal with suspected cross-contamination and a sequencing artifact, a later analysis dropped nearly 600 nucleotide sequences that were highly shared and had low generation probability. In a later analysis, a clonal expansion index for each public chain was calculated from normalized within-repertoire ranks of inferred template counts. A later analysis computed generation probabilities with a VDJ recombination model fitted to out-of-frame rearrangements, and checked the results against IGoR. Hypergeometric tests were used in a later analysis to score TCR-TCR, TCR-HLA and TCR-CMV co-occurrence, with a repertoire-size bias correction applied to the TCR pairs. In a later analysis, false discovery rates were estimated by permuting HLA or CMV assignments 20 times. In a later analysis, co-occurring TCRs were grouped using DBSCAN, with TCRdist sequence similarity added in when clustering inside HLA-allele-positive subsets. Repertoires with fewer than 30,000 or more than 120,000 public chains, plus five repertoires with anomalous nucleotide sharing, were excluded from co-occurrence clustering. Here the immuneACCESS table is served through TCRdb, limited to in-frame sequences with V and J called. Missing clones are a known gap in these copies; in checked studies unresolved V genes cover under half, and the rest lacks a known reason. The V and J calls and the clone size are those of that table, but D and trimming were determined from the DNA. This sample is represented by some 170,000 clones; roughly 79% of them were singletons. The top ten clones comprise around 1% of the sample.

The germline V gene sets CDR1 to MNHNS and CDR2 to SASEGT. V is reduced by 2 bases and J by 1 base, leaving a spacing of 20 bases between them. The CDR3 contains 18 residues, cysteine and phenylalanine counted. CDR3 DNA is the only sequence kept; it has 54 bases, read in frame from the first base. What the research found in general, with its limitations: Because counts were too low, seventeen rarely observed V segments, including chromosome 9 orphons, were left out of the earlier analysis of over 550 of the donors. The study listed 150 to 200 TCR beta chains as associated with cytomegalovirus. HLA typing was unavailable for some donors at each locus, so association tests used only the typed subset. In an earlier analysis of around 600 of the donors, most TCR beta V segments were observed in productive rearrangements about 87% or about 30% of the time, broadly matching IMGT annotations. Only TCR beta chains were sequenced in this cohort, and the absence of alpha or paired-chain data limited detectable features. In a later analysis, HLA-associated TCR beta chains showed more clonal expansion and lower generation probabilities than non-associated chains that were equally common. A later analysis reported that several top co-occurrence clusters appeared linked to parvovirus B19, influenza, CMV and Epstein-Barr virus. Across donors, most TCR sequences were observed very rarely, whereas some public TCRs were present in many individuals. A few of the identified cytomegalovirus-associated TCR beta chains were confirmed in vitro to be specific for cytomegalovirus antigens. Correlated functional status among segregating V segments might reflect linkage disequilibrium, but an unknown experimental factor could not be ruled out. It was suggested by the authors that the approach could potentially be generalized to other disease states and immunological phenotypes. Sequencing depth was assumed to be roughly uniform across donors in the presence/absence analyses, though that assumption may not hold. A later analysis found that most CMV-associated TCR beta chains appeared HLA-restricted, with HLA associations seemingly driven largely by CMV exposure. When HLA alleles, especially DR and DQ, strongly co-occurred, TCR associations were difficult to assign to individual alleles. Cytomegalovirus status was reported to be diagnosed by the classifier with high specificity and sensitivity in both the original and validation cohorts. For the cohort, immune exposure information was limited to CMV serostatus. Compared with the roughly 670-donor mean, donors in an Asian-associated ancestry cluster had fewer N-insertions in productive TCRs, according to a later genetic analysis. V-gene and J-gene trimming of TCR beta chains was associated with a missense DCLRE1C variant in a later genetic analysis, and the association was replicated in an independent cohort. In a later analysis, TCR association rates were found to vary across HLA loci, with the most associated TCRs seen for DRB1 alleles and the fewest for HLA-C alleles. Because the 87-base-pair reads could not distinguish some IMGT-functional V segments, including TRBV6-2 and TRBV6-3, those segments were excluded. Specific HLA alleles were associated with 16,951 TCR beta sequences at a false discovery rate of 0.05 in a later analysis. A further reported finding was that TCR beta sequences accurately predicted the HLA-A and HLA-B alleles for most subjects in the first cohort. The sequencing pipeline was judged likely to have produced a cluster of highly shared sequence variants as a technical artifact.

Details on this clone: Its antigen is currently not known. Base qualities are not recorded, but no much larger clone differs from it by a single base.

The receptor chain draws on TRBV6-1 and TRBJ1-1; perhaps TRBD1 is the D gene, with 5 bases matching. The clonotype comes from a woman in her thirties or forties in good health and CMV-seronegative. Sequencing was carried out using PBMCs. The CDR3 reads as follows: CASSESGGIRVGNTEAFF. The sequenced DNA: TGTGCCAGCAGTGAATCCGGGGGGATAAGGGTCGGGAACACTGAAGCTTTCTTT.